This record looks at one T cell receptor beta chain sequence and its context. The sample comes from a study of blood T cell repertoires in COVID-19. Study at large: Material from acute and convalescent COVID-19 was sourced from the United States, Italy and Spain. PBMCs, B-cell-depleted T cells, or T cells were the source of the cDNA or gDNA that made up the material.

V shed 3 bases and J 6 bases; nucleotides not matched to a gene: 8. CDR1 is LNHDA, CDR2 SQIVND, per germline (reference sequence). The CDR3 is made up of 15 amino acids. Source study methods: Nucleated cell number was recorded as an estimate derived from reference gene primer amplification. The repertoire was sequenced with immunoSEQ multiplex PCR; TCRdb's copy has only in-frame clones and lacks some. V and J calls and clone size are copied from that table; D and trimming were computed from the DNA. The data hold under 200,000 clones, with 70% to 90% observed a single time. This clonotype was obtained from an elderly woman with acute or convalescent COVID-19. The sample consisted of peripheral blood. The chain links TRBV19 to TRBJ1-5, with TRBD1 identical over 7 bases. CDR3 in DNA: TGTGCCAGTAGTATCGAGGGGGCATTAGGTCAGCCCCAGCATTTT. It is translated as CASSIEGALGQPQHF.